The entry below describes one TCR beta chain. Its antigen remains unknown. PCR was performed a second time for about 7 to 11 cycles using a sample-barcoded 5' primer and a J-beta primer mix. MiXCR, run by TCRdb on the 5' RACE reads, gives a single entry per CDR3 protein. The table lists 1.5 million to 2 million distinct CDR3 sequences, approximately 28% of them singletons. This entry comes from a study of blood T cells in healthy people across ages. Points from the study as a whole: PBMCs that were unsorted prevented a conclusive naive versus antigen-experienced comparison.

Donation came from healthy Caucasian individuals in Russia who were aged about 6 to 100. Each donor's blood draw was roughly 10 milliliters of peripheral blood. This CDR3 contains 15 residues. From germline, CDR1 is LGHNA and CDR2 YNFKEQ. V lost 0 bases and J lost 2, with 7 bases in between. The chain has TRBV4-2 and TRBJ2-2; a weak D match, TRBD2 (5 bases). What was sequenced was blood. The receptor comes from a woman aged 25-40 years in good health. CDR3 nucleotides: TGTGCCAGCAGCCAAGAGCCTAGCAACACCGGGGAGCTGTTTTTT. This gives the protein CASSQEPSNTGELFF.